The clone carrying this TCR beta chain was recorded once. This sample was included in a study of blood T cell repertoires in COVID-19. Study details: The United States, Italy and Spain provided the acute and convalescent COVID-19 samples. The cDNA or gDNA used as material had been derived from T cells, B-cell-depleted T cells, or PBMCs.

In the study's own analysis: From reference gene primer amplification, estimates of nucleated cell counts were derived. TCRdb keeps only in-frame clones here, not all; method: immunoSEQ multiplex PCR. V, J and clone size derive from that table, while D and trimming were established from the DNA sequence. The sample shows about 280,000 clones, 65% to 90% of them seen only once. In germline, CDR1 is SGHRS, CDR2 YFSETQ. The CDR3 is 17 residues long. With V trimmed by 3 bases and J by 2 bases, 8 bases remained unmatched. The chain combines TRBV5-1 with TRBJ2-1; TRBD2 agrees at 10 bases. The TCR comes from a man in his fifties or sixties with active or convalescent COVID-19. Sequencing was performed on peripheral blood. The CDR3 protein is CASSWTVLAGAYNEQFF. The CDR3 DNA reads as TGCGCCAGCAGCTGGACCGTTCTAGCGGGAGCCTACAATGAGCAGTTCTTC. Full variable domain (outside the CDR3, taken from reference TRBV5-1 and TRBJ2-1): KAGVTQTPRYLIKTRGQQVTLSCSPISGHRSVSWYQQTPGQGLQFLFEYFSETQRNKGNFPGRFSGRQFSNSRSEMNVSTLELGDSALYLCASSWTVLAGAYNEQFFGPGTRLTVL.